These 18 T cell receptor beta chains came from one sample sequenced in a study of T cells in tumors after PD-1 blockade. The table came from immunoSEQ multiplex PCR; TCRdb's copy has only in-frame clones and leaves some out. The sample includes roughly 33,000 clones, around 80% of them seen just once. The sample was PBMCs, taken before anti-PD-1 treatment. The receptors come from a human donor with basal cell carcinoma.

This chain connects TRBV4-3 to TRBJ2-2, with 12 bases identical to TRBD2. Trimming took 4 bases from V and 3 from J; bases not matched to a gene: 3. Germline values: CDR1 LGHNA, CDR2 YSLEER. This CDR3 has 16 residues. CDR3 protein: CASSPRTSGDTGELFF. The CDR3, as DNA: TGCGCCAGCAGCCCGCGGACTAGCGGGGACACCGGGGAGCTGTTTTTT.

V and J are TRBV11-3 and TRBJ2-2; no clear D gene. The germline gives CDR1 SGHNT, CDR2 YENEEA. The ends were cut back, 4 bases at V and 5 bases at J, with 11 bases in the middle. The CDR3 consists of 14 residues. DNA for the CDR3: TGTGCCAGCAGCTCCGGGCCTCTGACCGGGGAGCTGTTTTTT. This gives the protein CASSSGPLTGELFF.

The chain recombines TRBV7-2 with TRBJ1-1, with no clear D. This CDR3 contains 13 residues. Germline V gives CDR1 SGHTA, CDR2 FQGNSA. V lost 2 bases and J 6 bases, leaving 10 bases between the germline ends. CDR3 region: CASSLIGGAEAFF. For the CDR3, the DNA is TGTGCCAGCAGCTTAATCGGCGGTGCTGAAGCTTTCTTT.

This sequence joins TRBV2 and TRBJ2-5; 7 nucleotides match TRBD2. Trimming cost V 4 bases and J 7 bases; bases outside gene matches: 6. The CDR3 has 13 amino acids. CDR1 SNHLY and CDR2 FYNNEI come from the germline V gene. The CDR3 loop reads CASSGPREGTQYF. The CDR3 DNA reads TGTGCCAGCAGTGGTCCCAGGGAGGGGACCCAGTACTTC.

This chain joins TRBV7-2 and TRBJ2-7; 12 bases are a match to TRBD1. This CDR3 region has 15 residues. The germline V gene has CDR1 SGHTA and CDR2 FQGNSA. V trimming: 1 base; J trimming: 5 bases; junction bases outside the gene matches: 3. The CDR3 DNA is TGTGCCAGCAGCTTAGAAGGGACAGGGGGCCACGAGCAGTACTTC. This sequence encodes CASSLEGTGGHEQYF.

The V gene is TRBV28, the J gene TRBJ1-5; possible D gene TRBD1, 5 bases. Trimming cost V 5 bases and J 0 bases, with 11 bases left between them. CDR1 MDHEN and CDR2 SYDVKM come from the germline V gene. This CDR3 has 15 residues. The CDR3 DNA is TGTGCCAGCAGTACAGGTTCCTATAGCAATCAGCCCCAGCATTTT. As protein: CASSTGSYSNQPQHF.

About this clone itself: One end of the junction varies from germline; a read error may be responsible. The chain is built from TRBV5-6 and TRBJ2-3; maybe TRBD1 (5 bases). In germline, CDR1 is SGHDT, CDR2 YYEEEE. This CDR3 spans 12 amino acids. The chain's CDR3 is CASSLWGQTQCF. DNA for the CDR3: TGTGCCAGCAGCTTGTGGGGCCAAACGCAGTGTTTT.

CDR3: CASSLRPSVREKLFF. The CDR3 nucleotides read TGTGCCAGCAGCCTACGACCGTCGGTTCGTGAAAAACTGTTTTTT. The V call is TRBV3-1 (or the pseudogene TRBV3-2), the J call TRBJ1-4; no reliable D call. The CDR3 spans 15 residues. CDR1 is LGHDT, CDR2 YNNKEL, per germline (reference sequence). The germline V and J ends were trimmed by 4 bases and 7 bases, with 16 bases remaining between them.

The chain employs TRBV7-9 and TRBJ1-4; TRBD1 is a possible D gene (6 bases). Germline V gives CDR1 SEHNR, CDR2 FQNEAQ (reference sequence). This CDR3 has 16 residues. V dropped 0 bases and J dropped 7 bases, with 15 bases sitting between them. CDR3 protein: CASSLAEGGKSEKLFF. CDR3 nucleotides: TGTGCCAGCAGCTTAGCCGAGGGGGGAAAGTCTGAAAAACTGTTTTTT.

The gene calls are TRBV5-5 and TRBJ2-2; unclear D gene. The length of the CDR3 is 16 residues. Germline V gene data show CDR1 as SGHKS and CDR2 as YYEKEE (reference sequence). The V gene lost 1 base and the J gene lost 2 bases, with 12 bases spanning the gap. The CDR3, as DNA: TGTGCCAGCAGCTTGTGGGGTCACCTTAACACCGGGGAGCTGTTTTTT. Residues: CASSLWGHLNTGELFF.

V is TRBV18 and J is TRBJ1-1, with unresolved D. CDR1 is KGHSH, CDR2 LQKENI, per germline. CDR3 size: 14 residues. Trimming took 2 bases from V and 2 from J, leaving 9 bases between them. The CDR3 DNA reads TGTGCCAGCTCACCATTCGCAGCCAACACTGAAGCTTTCTTT. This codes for CASSPFAANTEAFF.

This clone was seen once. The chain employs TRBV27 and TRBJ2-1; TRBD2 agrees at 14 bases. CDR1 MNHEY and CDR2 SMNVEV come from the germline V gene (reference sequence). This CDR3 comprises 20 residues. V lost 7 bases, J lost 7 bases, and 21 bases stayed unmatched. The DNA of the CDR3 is TGTGCCAGCACCTTCAGACGGCGACCGGGACTAGCGGGGGAGGGAAATGAGCAGTTCTTC. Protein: CASTFRRRPGLAGEGNEQFF.

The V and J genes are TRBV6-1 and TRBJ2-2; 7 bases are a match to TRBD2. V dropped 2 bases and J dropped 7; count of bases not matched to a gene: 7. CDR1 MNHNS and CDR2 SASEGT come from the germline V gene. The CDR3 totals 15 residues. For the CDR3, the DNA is TGTGCCAGCAGTGAACGGCGGGGGAGGAACGGGGAGCTGTTTTTT. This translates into CASSERRGRNGELFF.

For the CDR3, the DNA is TGTGCCAGCAGTGAAAGGGGGACAGGGATTGATGAGCAGTTCTTC. Translated: CASSERGTGIDEQFF. The rearrangement links TRBV6-1 to TRBJ2-1, with 9 bases fitting TRBD1. The CDR3 is 15 residues long. Losses at the gene ends were 2 bases for V and 8 bases for J; bases not matched to a gene: 7. CDR1 is MNHNS and CDR2 is SASEGT in the germline V gene.

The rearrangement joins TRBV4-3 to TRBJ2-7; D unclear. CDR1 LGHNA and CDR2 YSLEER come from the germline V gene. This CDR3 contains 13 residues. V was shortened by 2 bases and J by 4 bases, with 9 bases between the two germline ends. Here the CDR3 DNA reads TGCGCCAGCAGCCAATTAACCGGATACGAGCAGTACTTC. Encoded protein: CASSQLTGYEQYF.

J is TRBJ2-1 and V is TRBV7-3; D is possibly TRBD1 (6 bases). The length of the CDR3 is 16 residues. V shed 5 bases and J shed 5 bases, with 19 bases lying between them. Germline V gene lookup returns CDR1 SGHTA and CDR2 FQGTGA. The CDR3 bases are TGTGCCAGCAGCCCACATATCCTTGGACAGAACAATGAGCAGTTCTTC. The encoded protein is CASSPHILGQNNEQFF.

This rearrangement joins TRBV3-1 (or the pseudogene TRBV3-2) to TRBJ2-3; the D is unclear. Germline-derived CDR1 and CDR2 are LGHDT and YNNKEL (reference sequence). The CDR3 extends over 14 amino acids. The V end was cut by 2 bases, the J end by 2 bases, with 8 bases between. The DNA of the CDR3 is TGTGCCAGCAGCCAACCGGGTTTCACAGATACGCAGTATTTT. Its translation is CASSQPGFTDTQYF.

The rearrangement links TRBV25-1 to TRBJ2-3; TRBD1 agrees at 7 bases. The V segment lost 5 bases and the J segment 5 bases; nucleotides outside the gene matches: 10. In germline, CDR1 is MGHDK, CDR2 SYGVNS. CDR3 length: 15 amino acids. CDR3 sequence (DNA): TGTGCCAGCAGTAAGACAGGGTTTTTAGGAGATACGCAGTATTTT. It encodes CASSKTGFLGDTQYF. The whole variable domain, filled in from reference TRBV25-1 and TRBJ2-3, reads EADIYQTPRYLVIGTGKKITLECSQTMGHDKMYWYQQDPGMELHLIHYSYGVNSTEKGDLSSESTVSRIRTEHFPLTLESARPSHTSQYLCASSKTGFLGDTQYFGPGTRLTVL.